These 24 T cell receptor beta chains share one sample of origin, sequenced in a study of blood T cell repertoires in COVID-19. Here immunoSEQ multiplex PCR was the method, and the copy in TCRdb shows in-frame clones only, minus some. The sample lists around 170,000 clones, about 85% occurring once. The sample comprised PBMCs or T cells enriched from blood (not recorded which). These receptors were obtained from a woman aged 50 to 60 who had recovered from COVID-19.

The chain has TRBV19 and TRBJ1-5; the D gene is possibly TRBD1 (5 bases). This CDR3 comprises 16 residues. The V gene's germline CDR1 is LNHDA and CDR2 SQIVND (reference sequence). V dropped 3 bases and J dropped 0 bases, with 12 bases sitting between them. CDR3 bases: TGTGCCAGTAGTATCGACCGGGACTTTAGCAATCAGCCCCAGCATTTT. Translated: CASSIDRDFSNQPQHF.

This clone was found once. The CDR3 is CASSPRGREGYGYTF. CDR3 bases: TGTGCCAGCAGCCCCCGGGGTAGGGAGGGCTATGGCTACACCTTC. The gene calls are TRBV7-9 and TRBJ1-2; D not certain. Looked up from germline, CDR1 is SEHNR and CDR2 is FQNEAQ (reference sequence). CDR3 length: 15 amino acids. V was pared by 5 bases and J by 4 bases, with 17 bases between.

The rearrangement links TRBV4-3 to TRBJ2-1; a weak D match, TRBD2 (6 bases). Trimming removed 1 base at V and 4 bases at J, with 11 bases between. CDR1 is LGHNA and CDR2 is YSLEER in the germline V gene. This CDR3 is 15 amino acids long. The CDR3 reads CASSQGGLQYNEQFF. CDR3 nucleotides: TGCGCCAGCAGCCAAGGGGGACTGCAATACAATGAGCAGTTCTTC.

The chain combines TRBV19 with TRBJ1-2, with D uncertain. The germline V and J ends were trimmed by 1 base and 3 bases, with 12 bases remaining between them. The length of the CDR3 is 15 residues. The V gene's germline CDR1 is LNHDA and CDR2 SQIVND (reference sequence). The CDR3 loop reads CASSIAQGTDYGYTF. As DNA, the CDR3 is TGTGCCAGTAGTATAGCGCAAGGCACAGACTATGGCTACACCTTC.

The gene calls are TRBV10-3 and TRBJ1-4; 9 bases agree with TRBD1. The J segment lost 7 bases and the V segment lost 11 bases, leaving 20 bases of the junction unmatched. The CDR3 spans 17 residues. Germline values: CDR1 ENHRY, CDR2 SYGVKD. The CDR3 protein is CAVIQGALSELSEKLFF. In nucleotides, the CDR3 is TGTGCCGTAATACAGGGGGCACTGTCGGAGTTATCTGAAAAACTGTTTTTT.

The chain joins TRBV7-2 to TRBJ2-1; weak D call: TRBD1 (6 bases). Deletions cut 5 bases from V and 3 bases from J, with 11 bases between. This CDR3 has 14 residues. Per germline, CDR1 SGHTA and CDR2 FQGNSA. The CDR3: CASSETGGYNEQFF. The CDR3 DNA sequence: TGTGCCAGCAGCGAGACAGGTGGCTACAATGAGCAGTTCTTC.

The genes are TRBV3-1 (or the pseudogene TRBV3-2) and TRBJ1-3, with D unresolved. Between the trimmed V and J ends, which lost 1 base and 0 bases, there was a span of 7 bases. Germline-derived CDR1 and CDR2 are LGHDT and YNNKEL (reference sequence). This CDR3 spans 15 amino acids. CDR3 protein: CASSQGLVSGNTIYF. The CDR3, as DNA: TGTGCCAGCAGCCAAGGTCTCGTCTCTGGAAACACCATATATTTT.

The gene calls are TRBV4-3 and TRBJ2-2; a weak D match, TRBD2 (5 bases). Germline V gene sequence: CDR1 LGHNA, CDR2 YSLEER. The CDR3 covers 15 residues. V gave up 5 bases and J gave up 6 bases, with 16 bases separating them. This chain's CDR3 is CASSWAEDTAGELFF. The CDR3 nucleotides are TGCGCCAGCAGCTGGGCGGAGGATACGGCCGGGGAGCTGTTTTTT.

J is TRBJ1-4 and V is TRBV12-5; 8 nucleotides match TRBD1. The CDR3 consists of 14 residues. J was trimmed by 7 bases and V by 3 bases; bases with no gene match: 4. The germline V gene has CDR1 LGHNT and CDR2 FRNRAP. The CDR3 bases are TGTGCTAGTGGTTTTGGGACAGGCTCTGAAAAACTGTTTTTT. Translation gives CASGFGTGSEKLFF.

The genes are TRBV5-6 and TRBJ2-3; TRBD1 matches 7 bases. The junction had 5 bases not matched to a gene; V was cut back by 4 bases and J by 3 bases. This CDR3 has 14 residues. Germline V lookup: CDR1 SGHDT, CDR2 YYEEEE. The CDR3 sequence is CASSPGTDTDTQYF. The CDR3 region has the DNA TGTGCCAGCAGCCCTGGGACAGATACAGATACGCAGTATTTT.

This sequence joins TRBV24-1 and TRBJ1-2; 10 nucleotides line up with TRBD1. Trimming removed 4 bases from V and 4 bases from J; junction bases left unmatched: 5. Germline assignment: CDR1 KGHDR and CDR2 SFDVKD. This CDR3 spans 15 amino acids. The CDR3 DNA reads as TGTGCCACCAGTGACTCGGGACAGGGGAGCTATGGCTACACCTTC. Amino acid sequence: CATSDSGQGSYGYTF.

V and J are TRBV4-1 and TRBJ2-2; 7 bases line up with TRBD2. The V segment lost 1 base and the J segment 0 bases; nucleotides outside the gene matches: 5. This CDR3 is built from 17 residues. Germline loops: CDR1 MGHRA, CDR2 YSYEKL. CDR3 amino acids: CASSQVFAGANTGELFF. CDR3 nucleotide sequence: TGCGCCAGCAGCCAAGTTTTCGCGGGAGCGAACACCGGGGAGCTGTTTTTT.

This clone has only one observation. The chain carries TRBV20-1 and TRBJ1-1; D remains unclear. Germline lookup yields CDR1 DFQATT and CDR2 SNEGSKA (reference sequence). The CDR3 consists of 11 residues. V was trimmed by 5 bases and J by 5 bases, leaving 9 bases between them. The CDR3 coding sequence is TGCAGTGCTGGCCGGAGGACTGAAGCTTTCTTT. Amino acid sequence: CSAGRRTEAFF.

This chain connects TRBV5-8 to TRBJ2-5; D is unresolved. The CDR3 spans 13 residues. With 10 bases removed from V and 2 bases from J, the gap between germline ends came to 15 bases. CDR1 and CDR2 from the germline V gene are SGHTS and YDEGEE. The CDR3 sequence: CASTLEGQETQYF. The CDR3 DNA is TGTGCCTCGACTCTGGAAGGTCAAGAGACCCAGTACTTC.

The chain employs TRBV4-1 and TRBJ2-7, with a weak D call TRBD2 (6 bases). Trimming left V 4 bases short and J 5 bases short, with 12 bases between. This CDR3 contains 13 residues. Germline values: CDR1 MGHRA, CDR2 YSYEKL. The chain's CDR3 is CASSLQSGDEQYF. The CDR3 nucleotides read TGCGCCAGCAGCCTCCAGTCGGGGGACGAGCAGTACTTC.

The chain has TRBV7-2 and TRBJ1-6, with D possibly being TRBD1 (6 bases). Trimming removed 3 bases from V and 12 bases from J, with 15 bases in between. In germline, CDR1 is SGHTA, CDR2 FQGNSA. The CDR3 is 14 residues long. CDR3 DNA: TGTGCCAGCAGCTTGGGACAATTGAGAGTACCCCTCCACTTT. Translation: CASSLGQLRVPLHF.

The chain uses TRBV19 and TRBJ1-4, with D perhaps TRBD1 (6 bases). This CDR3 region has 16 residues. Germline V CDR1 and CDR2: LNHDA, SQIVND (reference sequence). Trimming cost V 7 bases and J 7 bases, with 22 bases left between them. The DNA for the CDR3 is TGTGCCAGTAACAGGGCGCAGGGTTTGAATGGTGAAAAACTGTTTTTT. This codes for CASNRAQGLNGEKLFF.

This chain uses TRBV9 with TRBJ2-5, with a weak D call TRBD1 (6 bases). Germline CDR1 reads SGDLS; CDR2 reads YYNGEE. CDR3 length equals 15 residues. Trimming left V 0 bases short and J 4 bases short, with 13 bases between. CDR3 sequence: CASSVDQGRVETQYF. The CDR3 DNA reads TGTGCCAGCAGCGTAGATCAGGGGCGGGTAGAGACCCAGTACTTC.

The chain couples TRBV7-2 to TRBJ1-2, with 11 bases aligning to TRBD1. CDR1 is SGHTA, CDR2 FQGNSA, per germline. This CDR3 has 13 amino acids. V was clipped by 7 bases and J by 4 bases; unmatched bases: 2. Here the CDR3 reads CASNGQGAYGYTF. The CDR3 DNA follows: TGTGCCAGCAACGGACAGGGGGCCTATGGCTACACCTTC.

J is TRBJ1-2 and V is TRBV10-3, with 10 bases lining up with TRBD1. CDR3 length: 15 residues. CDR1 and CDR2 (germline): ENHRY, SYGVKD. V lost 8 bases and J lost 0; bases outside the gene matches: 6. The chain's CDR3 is CAISTGGPPNYGYTF. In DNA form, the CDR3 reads TGTGCCATCTCGACAGGGGGCCCACCTAACTATGGCTACACCTTC.

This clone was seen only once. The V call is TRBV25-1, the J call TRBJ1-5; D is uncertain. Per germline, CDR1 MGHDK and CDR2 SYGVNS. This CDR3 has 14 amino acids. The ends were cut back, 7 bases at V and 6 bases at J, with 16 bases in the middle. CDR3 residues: CASKSGNSGQPQHF. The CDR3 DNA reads TGTGCCAGCAAATCCGGGAACTCCGGTCAGCCCCAGCATTTT. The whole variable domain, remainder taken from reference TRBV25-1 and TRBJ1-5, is EADIYQTPRYLVIGTGKKITLECSQTMGHDKMYWYQQDPGMELHLIHYSYGVNSTEKGDLSSESTVSRIRTEHFPLTLESARPSHTSQYLCASKSGNSGQPQHFGDGTRLSIL.

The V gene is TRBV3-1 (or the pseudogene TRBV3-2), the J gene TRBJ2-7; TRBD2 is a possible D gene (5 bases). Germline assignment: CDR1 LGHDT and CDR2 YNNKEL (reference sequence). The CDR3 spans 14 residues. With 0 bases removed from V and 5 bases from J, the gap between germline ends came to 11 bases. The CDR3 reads CASSQDFKGDEQYF. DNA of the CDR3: TGTGCCAGCAGCCAAGATTTTAAGGGAGACGAGCAGTACTTC.

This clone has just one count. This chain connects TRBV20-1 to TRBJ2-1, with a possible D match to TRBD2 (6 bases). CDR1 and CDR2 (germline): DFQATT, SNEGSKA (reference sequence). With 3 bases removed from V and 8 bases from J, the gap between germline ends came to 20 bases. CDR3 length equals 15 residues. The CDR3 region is CSASSPGDSQYEQFF. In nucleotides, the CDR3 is TGCAGTGCTAGTTCCCCGGGAGATTCACAGTATGAGCAGTTCTTC.

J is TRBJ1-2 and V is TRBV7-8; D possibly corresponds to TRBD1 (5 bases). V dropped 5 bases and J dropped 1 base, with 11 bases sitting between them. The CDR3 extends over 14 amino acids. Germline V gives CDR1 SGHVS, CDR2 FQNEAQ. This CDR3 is CASSPRGSNYGYTF. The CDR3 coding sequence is TGTGCCAGCAGCCCCCGGGGGAGTAACTATGGCTACACCTTC. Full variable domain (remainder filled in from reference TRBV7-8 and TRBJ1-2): GAGVSQSPRYKVAKRGQDVALRCDPISGHVSLFWYQQALGQGPEFLTYFQNEAQLDKSGLPSDRFFAERPEGSVSTLKIQRTQQEDSAVYLCASSPRGSNYGYTFGSGTRLTVV.